This T cell receptor beta chain was sequenced during a study of CD8 T cells in Susac syndrome. At the level of the study: When their blood was taken, patients with Susac syndrome were therapy-naive, taking corticosteroids, or taking intravenous immunoglobulin alone.

RNA totalling roughly 0.45 to 1 ug underwent reverse transcription with random hexamers. TCRdb recomputed calls from the immunoSEQ multiplex PCR reads with MiXCR, one row per CDR3 protein. Of over 80,000 distinct CDR3 sequences in the sample, around 94% were seen once. Germline values: CDR1 SQVTM, CDR2 ANQGSEA. Germline trimming cut 7 bases from V and 6 bases from J; bases unmatched to any gene: 7. CDR3 length: 12 residues. The TCR was taken from a human donor with Susac syndrome. The specimen was CD8+ T cells from PBMCs. This chain uses TRBV29-1 with TRBJ1-1; 8 bases map to TRBD1. The CDR3 nucleotides read TGCAGCGGGACAGGGAACGACGCTGAAGCTTTCTTT. Translated: CSGTGNDAEAFF.